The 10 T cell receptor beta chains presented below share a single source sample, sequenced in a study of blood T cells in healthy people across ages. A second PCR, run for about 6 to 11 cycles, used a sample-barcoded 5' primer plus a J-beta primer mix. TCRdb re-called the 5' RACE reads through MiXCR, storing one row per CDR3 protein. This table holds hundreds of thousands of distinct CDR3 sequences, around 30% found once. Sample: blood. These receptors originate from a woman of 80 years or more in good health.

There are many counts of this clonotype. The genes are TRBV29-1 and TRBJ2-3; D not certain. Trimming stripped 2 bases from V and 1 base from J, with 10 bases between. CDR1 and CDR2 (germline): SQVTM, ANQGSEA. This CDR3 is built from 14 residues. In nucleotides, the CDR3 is TGCAGCGTTGAAAGGTCGGGCCGCACAGATACGCAGTATTTT. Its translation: CSVERSGRTDTQYF.

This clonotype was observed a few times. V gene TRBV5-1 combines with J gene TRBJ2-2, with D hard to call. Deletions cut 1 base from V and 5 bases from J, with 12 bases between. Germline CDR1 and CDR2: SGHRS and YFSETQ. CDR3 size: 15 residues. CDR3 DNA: TGCGCCAGCAGCTTGTCCCCAGATATGACCGGGGAGCTGTTTTTT. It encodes CASSLSPDMTGELFF.

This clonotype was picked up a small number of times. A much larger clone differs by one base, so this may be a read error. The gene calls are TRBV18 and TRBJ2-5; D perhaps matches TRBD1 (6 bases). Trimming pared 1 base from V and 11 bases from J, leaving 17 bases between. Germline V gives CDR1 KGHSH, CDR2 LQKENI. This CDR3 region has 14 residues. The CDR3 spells CASSPLQGTNEQYF. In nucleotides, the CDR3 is TGTGCCAGCTCACCACTACAGGGAACGAATGAGCAGTACTTC.

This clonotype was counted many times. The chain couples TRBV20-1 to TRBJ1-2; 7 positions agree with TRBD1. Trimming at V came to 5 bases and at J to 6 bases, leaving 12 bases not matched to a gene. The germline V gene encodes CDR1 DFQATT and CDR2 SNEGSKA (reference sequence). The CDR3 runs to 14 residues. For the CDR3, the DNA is TGCAGTGCTTACGGACAGTCCCAGGGGGATGGCTACACCTTC. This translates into CSAYGQSQGDGYTF.

CDR3 region: CASSPGRGAYTGELFF. CDR3 bases: TGTGCCAGCAGCCCGGGGCGGGGGGCCTACACCGGGGAGCTGTTTTTT. The chain carries TRBV11-2 and TRBJ2-2, with TRBD2 matching 8 bases. Looked up from germline, CDR1 is SGHAT and CDR2 is FQNNGV. V shed 5 bases and J 3 bases; nucleotides not matched to a gene: 8. CDR3 length: 16 amino acids.

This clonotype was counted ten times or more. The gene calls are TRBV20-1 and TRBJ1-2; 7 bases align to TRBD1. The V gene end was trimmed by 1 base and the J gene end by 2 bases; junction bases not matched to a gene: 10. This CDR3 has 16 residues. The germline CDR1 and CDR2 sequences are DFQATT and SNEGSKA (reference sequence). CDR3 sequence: CSARAPPTGTNYGYTF. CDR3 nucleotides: TGCAGTGCTAGAGCGCCCCCGACAGGGACCAACTATGGCTACACCTTC.

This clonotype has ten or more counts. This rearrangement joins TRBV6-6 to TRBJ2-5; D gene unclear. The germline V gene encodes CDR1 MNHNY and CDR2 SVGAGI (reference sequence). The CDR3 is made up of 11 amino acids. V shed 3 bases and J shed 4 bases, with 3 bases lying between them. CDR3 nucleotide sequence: TGTGCCAGCAGTTATGCAGAGACCCAGTACTTC. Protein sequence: CASSYAETQYF.

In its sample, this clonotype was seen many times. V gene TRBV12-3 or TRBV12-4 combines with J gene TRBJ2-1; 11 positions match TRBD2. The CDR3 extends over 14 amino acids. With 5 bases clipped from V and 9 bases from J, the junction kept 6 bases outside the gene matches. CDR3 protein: CASSLSGGAAEQFF. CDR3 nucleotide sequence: TGTGCCAGCAGTCTTAGCGGGGGGGCCGCTGAGCAGTTCTTC.

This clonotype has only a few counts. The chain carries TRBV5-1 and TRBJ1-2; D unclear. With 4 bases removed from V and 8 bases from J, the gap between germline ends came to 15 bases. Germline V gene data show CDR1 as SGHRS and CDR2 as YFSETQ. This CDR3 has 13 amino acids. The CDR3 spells CASSPTSGFGYTF. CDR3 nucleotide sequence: TGCGCCAGCAGCCCCACCTCCGGTTTCGGCTACACCTTC.

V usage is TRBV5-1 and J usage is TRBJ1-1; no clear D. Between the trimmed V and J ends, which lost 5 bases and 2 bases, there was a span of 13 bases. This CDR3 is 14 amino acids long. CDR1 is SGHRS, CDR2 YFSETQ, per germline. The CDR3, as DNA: TGCGCCAGCAGTCTCCAGGACGGTAACACTGAAGCTTTCTTT. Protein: CASSLQDGNTEAFF.